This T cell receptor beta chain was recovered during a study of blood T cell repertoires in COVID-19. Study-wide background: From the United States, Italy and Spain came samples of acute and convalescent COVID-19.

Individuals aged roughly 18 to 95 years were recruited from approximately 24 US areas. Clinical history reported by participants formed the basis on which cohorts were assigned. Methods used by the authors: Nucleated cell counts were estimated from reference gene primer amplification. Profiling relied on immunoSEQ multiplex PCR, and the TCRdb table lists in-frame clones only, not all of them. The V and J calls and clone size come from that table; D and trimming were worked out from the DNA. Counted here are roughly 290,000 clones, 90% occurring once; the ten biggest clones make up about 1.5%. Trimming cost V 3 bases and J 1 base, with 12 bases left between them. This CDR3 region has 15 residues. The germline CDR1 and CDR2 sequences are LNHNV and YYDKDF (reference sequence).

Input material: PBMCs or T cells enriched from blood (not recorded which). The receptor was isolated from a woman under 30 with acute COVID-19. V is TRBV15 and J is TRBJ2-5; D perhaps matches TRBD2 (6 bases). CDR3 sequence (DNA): TGTGCCACCAGCAGGGGGGGACGGTCCCAAGAGACCCAGTACTTC. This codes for CATSRGGRSQETQYF. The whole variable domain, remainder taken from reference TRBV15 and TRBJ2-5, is DAMVIQNPRYQVTQFGKPVTLSCSQTLNHNVMYWYQQKSSQAPKLLFHYYDKDFNNEADTPDNFQSRRPNTSFCFLDIRSPGLGDTAMYLCATSRGGRSQETQYFGPGTRLLVL.